Below are 11 T cell receptor beta chains sequenced from a single sample in a study of response to subunit inactivated influenza vaccine. Each CDR3 protein gets one entry after TCRdb re-called the RT-PCR reads with MiXCR. The sample consists of almost 600,000 distinct CDR3 sequences, roughly 15% of them appearing once. The sequencing used PBMCs from blood, collected 11 to 12 days after vaccination. The receptors were sampled from a man in his fifties or sixties who received an inactivated influenza vaccine.

This clonotype appeared a few times. The CDR3 DNA reads as TGTGCCAGCAGCTTAGGGGTGGAAGAGACCCAGTACTTC. It encodes CASSLGVEETQYF. The chain has TRBV7-2 and TRBJ2-5; unclear D gene. Trimming shortened V by 1 base and J by 3 bases, and 6 bases separated the two germline ends. The CDR3 loop spans 13 amino acids. The germline V gene has CDR1 SGHTA and CDR2 FQGNSA.

The chain employs TRBV28 and TRBJ1-6; no definite D call. V dropped 4 bases and J dropped 8 bases, with 9 bases sitting between them. This CDR3 contains 13 residues. CDR1 MDHEN and CDR2 SYDVKM come from the germline V gene. CDR3 loop: CASSSPGDSPLHF. CDR3 DNA sequence: TGTGCCAGCAGTTCCCCTGGGGATTCACCCCTCCACTTT.

This clonotype came up a few times. The V call is TRBV4-2, the J call TRBJ2-5, with D tentatively TRBD1 (6 bases). This CDR3 has 16 residues. The germline gives CDR1 LGHNA, CDR2 YNFKEQ. Trimming stripped 2 bases from V and 4 bases from J, with 17 bases between. The DNA for the CDR3 is TGTGCCAGCAGCCAATACCGGGACACCAGACCAGAGACCCAGTACTTC. As protein: CASSQYRDTRPETQYF.

J is TRBJ1-2 and V is TRBV14; unclear D gene. Germline CDR1 and CDR2: SGHDN and FVKESK. The V gene lost 4 bases and the J gene lost 7 bases, with 10 bases spanning the gap. The CDR3 spans 12 residues. CDR3 loop: CASSPDFSGYTF. The CDR3 DNA reads as TGTGCCAGCAGCCCCGATTTCAGTGGCTACACCTTC.

The chain couples TRBV6-1 to TRBJ2-5, with TRBD1 matching 9 bases. V dropped 5 bases and J dropped 7; count of bases not matched to a gene: 11. The CDR3 contains 15 residues. Germline CDR1 is MNHNS and CDR2 is SASEGT. In DNA form, the CDR3 reads TGTGCCAGCAGTACCACAGGGGGCGGAACCCGGACCCAGTACTTC. Amino acid sequence: CASSTTGGGTRTQYF.

This chain joins TRBV20-1 and TRBJ2-2, with D perhaps TRBD1 (5 bases). The CDR3 spans 13 residues. The germline gives CDR1 DFQATT, CDR2 SNEGSKA (reference sequence). The V and J ends lost 0 bases and 5 bases respectively, with 7 bases between them. CDR3 region: CSARETDTGELFF. The CDR3 DNA reads TGCAGTGCTAGAGAGACAGATACCGGGGAGCTGTTTTTT.

This clonotype was picked up a small number of times. V is TRBV6-1 and J is TRBJ1-1; 7 nucleotides align to TRBD1. Germline CDR1 and CDR2: MNHNS and SASEGT. The CDR3 has 14 amino acids. V shed 0 bases, J shed 4 bases, and the junction held 2 bases outside the gene matches. CDR3 sequence reads: CASSEAGQLTEAFF. The CDR3 DNA follows: TGTGCCAGCAGTGAAGCGGGACAGCTCACTGAAGCTTTCTTT.

This clonotype came up many times. This chain connects TRBV12-3 or TRBV12-4 to TRBJ1-1; D not certain. The V gene lost 6 bases and the J gene lost 0 bases, with 20 bases spanning the gap. This CDR3 comprises 17 residues. CDR3 bases: TGTGCCAGCAGCCGTCGCCCGGCAGATAGAATGAACACTGAAGCTTTCTTT. This translates into CASSRRPADRMNTEAFF.

CDR3 region: CATSSAATDTQYF. The CDR3 DNA sequence: TGTGCCACCAGCAGTGCGGCGACAGATACGCAGTATTTT. This chain links TRBV15 with TRBJ2-3; no reliable D call. Germline CDR1 reads LNHNV; CDR2 reads YYDKDF (reference sequence). CDR3 size: 13 residues. V was shortened by 3 bases and J by 3 bases, with 7 bases between the two germline ends.

This clonotype is a singleton in its sample. The gene calls are TRBV15 and TRBJ1-2; D is uncertain. Per germline, CDR1 LNHNV and CDR2 YYDKDF (reference sequence). This CDR3 contains 13 residues. Trimming took 5 bases from V and 7 from J, leaving 14 bases between them. CDR3 nucleotide sequence: TGTGCCACCAGCCGTGGGGTGCATAGTGGCTACACCTTC. Its protein is CATSRGVHSGYTF.

This clonotype was observed a few times. The chain uses TRBV20-1 and TRBJ2-1, with TRBD2 matching over 7 bases. V gave up 0 bases and J gave up 6 bases; unmatched junction bases: 8. The CDR3 runs to 15 residues. CDR1 is DFQATT, CDR2 SNEGSKA, per germline (reference sequence). Written as DNA, the CDR3 is TGCAGTGCTAGAGATGCAGGGAGGGCCAGCAATGAGCAGTTCTTC. This gives the protein CSARDAGRASNEQFF.